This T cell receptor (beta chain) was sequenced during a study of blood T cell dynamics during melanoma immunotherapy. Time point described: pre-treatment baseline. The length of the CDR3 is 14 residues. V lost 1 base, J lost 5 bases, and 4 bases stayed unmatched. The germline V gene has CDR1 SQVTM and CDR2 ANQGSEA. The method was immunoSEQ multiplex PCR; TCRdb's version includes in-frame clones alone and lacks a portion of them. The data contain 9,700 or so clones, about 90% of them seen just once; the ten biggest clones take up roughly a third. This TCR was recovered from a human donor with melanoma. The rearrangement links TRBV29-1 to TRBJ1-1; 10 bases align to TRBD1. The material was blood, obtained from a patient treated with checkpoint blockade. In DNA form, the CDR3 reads TGCAGCGTTGAAGGGGGGACAGGGGTGACTGAAGCTTTCTTT. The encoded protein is CSVEGGTGVTEAFF. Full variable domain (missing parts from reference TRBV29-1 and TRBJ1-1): SAVISQKPSRDICQRGTSLTIQCQVDSQVTMMFWYRQQPGQSLTLIATANQGSEATYESGFVIDKFPISRPNLTFSTLTVSNMSPEDSSIYLCSVEGGTGVTEAFFGQGTRLTVV.